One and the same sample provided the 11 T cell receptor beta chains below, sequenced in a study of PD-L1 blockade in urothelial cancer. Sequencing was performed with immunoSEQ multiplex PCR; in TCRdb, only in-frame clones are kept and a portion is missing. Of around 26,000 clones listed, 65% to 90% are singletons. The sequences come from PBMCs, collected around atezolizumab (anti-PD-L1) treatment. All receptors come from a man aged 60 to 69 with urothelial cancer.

In DNA, the CDR3 is TGTGCCAGCAGCTTGCCGGGACAAATGAACACTGAAGCTTTCTTT. Encoded protein: CASSLPGQMNTEAFF. This sequence joins TRBV5-4 and TRBJ1-1; maybe TRBD1 (6 bases). The CDR3 is 15 residues long. V shed 1 base and J shed 0 bases, with 10 bases lying between them. Germline-derived CDR1 and CDR2 are SGHNT and YYREEE (reference sequence).

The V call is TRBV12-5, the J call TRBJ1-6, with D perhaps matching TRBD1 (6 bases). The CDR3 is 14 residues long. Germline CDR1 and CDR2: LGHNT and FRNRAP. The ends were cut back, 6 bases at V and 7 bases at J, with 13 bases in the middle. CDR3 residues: CASGGAGSNSPLHF. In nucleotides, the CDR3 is TGTGCTAGTGGGGGGGCAGGGTCCAATTCACCCCTCCACTTT. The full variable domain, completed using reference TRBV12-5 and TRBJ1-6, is DARVTQTPRHKVTEMGQEVTMRCQPILGHNTVFWYRQTMMQGLELLAYFRNRAPLDDSGMPKDRFSAEMPDATLATLKIQPSEPRDSAVYFCASGGAGSNSPLHFGNGTRLTVT.

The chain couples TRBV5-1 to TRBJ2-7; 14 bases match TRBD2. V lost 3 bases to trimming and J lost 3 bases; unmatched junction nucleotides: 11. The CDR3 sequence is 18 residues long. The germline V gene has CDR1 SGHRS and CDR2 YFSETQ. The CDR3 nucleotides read TGCGCCAGCAGCTGGGGACTAGCGGGGGCCCGAAGCAACTACGAGCAGTACTTC. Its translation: CASSWGLAGARSNYEQYF. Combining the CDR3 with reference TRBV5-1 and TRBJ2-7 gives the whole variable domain KAGVTQTPRYLIKTRGQQVTLSCSPISGHRSVSWYQQTPGQGLQFLFEYFSETQRNKGNFPGRFSGRQFSNSRSEMNVSTLELGDSALYLCASSWGLAGARSNYEQYFGPGTRLTVT.

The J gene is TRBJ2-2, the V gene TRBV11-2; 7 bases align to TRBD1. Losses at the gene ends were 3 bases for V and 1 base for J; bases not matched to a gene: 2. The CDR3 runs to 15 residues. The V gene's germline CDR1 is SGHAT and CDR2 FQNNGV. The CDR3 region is CASSFGQVNTGELFF. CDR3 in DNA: TGTGCCAGCAGCTTCGGACAGGTGAACACCGGGGAGCTGTTTTTT.

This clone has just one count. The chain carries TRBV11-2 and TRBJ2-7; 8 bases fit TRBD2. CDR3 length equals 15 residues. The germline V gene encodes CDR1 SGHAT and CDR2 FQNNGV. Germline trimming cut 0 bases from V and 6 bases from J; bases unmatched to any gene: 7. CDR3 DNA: TGTGCCAGCAGCTTAGAGGTCGGGGGGGGCCTCGAGCAGTACTTC. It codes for CASSLEVGGGLEQYF. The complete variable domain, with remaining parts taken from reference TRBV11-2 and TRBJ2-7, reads EAGVAQSPRYKIIEKRQSVAFWCNPISGHATLYWYQQILGQGPKLLIQFQNNGVVDDSQLPKDRFSAERLKGVDSTLKIQPAKLEDSAVYLCASSLEVGGGLEQYFGPGTRLTVT.

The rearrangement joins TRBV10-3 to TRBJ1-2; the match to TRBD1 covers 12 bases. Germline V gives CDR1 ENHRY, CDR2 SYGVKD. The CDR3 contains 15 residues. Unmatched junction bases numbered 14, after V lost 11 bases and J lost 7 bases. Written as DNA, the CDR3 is TGTGCCTCTGGGACAGGGGGCGCCCCGGAGGGTGGCTACACCTTC. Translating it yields CASGTGGAPEGGYTF.

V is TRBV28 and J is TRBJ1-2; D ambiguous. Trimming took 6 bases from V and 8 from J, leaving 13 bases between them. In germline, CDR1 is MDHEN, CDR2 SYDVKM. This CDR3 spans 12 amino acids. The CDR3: CASSPLGRGYTF. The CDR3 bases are TGTGCCAGCAGCCCCCTAGGGAGGGGCTACACCTTC.

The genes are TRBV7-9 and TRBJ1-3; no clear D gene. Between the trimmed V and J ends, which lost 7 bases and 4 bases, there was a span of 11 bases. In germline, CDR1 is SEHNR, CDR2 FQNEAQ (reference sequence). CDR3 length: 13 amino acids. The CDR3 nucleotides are TGTGCCAGCATTTTCGCGGGAGGAAACACCATATATTTT. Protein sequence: CASIFAGGNTIYF.

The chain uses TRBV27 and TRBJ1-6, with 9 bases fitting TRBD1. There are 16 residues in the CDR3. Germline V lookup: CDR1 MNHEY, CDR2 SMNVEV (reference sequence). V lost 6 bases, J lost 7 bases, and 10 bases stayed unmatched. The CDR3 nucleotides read TGTGCCAGCAGCCAGGTGGACAGGGGTAGCAATTCACCCCTCCACTTT. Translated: CASSQVDRGSNSPLHF.

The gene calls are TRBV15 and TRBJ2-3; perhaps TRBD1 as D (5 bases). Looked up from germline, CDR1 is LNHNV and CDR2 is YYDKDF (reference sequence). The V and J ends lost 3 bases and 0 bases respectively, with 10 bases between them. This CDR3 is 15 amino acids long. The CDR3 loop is CATSSRQTSTDTQYF. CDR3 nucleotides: TGTGCCACCAGCAGTAGACAGACTAGCACAGATACGCAGTATTTT.

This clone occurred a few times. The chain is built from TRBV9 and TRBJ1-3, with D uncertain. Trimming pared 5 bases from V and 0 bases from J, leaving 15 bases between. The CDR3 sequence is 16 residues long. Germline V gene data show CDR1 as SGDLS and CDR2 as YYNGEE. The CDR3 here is CASSPSPASSGNTIYF. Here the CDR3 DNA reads TGTGCCAGCAGTCCGTCGCCCGCCAGCTCTGGAAACACCATATATTTT.